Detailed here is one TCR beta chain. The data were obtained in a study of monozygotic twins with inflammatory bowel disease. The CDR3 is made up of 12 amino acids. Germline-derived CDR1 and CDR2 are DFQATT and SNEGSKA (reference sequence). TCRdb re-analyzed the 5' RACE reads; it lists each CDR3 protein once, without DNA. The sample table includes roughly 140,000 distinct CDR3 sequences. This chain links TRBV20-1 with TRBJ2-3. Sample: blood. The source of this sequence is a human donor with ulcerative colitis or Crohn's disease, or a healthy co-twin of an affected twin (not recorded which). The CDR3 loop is CSARDGSDTQYF.